These 14 T cell receptor beta chains share one sample of origin, sequenced in a study of PD-1 blockade in classical Hodgkin lymphoma. The repertoire was sequenced with immunoSEQ multiplex PCR; TCRdb's copy has only in-frame clones and lacks some. The data contain 75,000 to 100,000 clones, roughly four fifths of them singletons. Each of the patients experienced relapse following autologous stem cell transplantation, and their brentuximab vedotin exposure differed. The input for sequencing was peripheral blood mononuclear cells (PBMCs), taken before the second cycle of nivolumab. The receptor source for this set is a human donor with classical Hodgkin lymphoma.

The chain carries TRBV7-9 and TRBJ1-4; possible D gene TRBD1, 5 bases. From germline, CDR1 is SEHNR and CDR2 FQNEAQ (reference sequence). The CDR3 runs to 14 residues. Trimming shortened V by 5 bases and J by 8 bases, and 15 bases separated the two germline ends. CDR3 sequence (DNA): TGTGCCAGCAGCCATACCGGGACGGGGGAAAAACTGTTTTTT. It yields the protein CASSHTGTGEKLFF.

The V call is TRBV7-2, the J call TRBJ2-6; tentative D call: TRBD1 (6 bases). The CDR3 runs 15 residues. Trimming shortened V by 2 bases and J by 5 bases, and 10 bases separated the two germline ends. Germline loops: CDR1 SGHTA, CDR2 FQGNSA. The CDR3 DNA follows: TGTGCCAGCAGCTTAAACAGGGCTTGGGCCAACGTCCTGACTTTC. Translating it yields CASSLNRAWANVLTF.

The gene calls are TRBV11-2 and TRBJ1-1; D gene unclear. This CDR3 is 14 amino acids long. Trimming removed 1 base from V and 2 bases from J, with 8 bases in between. Germline values: CDR1 SGHAT, CDR2 FQNNGV. CDR3 sequence (DNA): TGTGCCAGCAGCTTAGTTCTCGCAAACACTGAAGCTTTCTTT. Translated, it gives CASSLVLANTEAFF.

The chain has TRBV28 and TRBJ2-1, with D uncertain. The CDR3 is made up of 15 amino acids. The germline gives CDR1 MDHEN, CDR2 SYDVKM. V dropped 5 bases and J dropped 5 bases, with 16 bases sitting between them. The CDR3 loop reads CASSRPQLQDNEQFF. The CDR3 DNA is TGTGCCAGCAGTCGCCCCCAGCTGCAGGACAATGAGCAGTTCTTC.

The rearrangement joins TRBV27 to TRBJ1-2; no reliable D call. The length of the CDR3 is 14 residues. CDR1 and CDR2 (germline): MNHEY, SMNVEV (reference sequence). Trimming cost V 3 bases and J 6 bases, with 14 bases left between them. The CDR3 DNA sequence: TGTGCCAGCAGTTTTGTCCAGGACCAAAATGGCTACACCTTC. It specifies CASSFVQDQNGYTF.

The chain combines TRBV27 with TRBJ2-7, with 8 bases matching TRBD2. The length of the CDR3 is 14 residues. Losses at the gene ends were 3 bases for V and 2 bases for J; bases not matched to a gene: 3. The V gene's germline CDR1 is MNHEY and CDR2 SMNVEV (reference sequence). The CDR3 DNA reads TGTGCCAGCAGTTTTACGGGAGGGCCCTACGAGCAGTACTTC. This translates into CASSFTGGPYEQYF.

V usage is TRBV7-2 and J usage is TRBJ2-3; D uncertain. Trimming took 5 bases from V and 0 from J, leaving 3 bases between them. Germline values: CDR1 SGHTA, CDR2 FQGNSA. The CDR3 contains 12 residues. The chain's CDR3 is CASSPSTDTQYF. The CDR3 nucleotides are TGTGCCAGCAGCCCAAGCACAGATACGCAGTATTTT.

The V gene is TRBV6-1, the J gene TRBJ1-5; no clear D. Trimming removed 6 bases from V and 2 bases from J, with 8 bases in between. The CDR3 contains 13 residues. Germline-derived CDR1 and CDR2 are MNHNS and SASEGT. The DNA for the CDR3 is TGTGCCAGCAGGATGGCGGGCAATCAGCCCCAGCATTTT. This encodes CASRMAGNQPQHF.

This rearrangement joins TRBV5-1 to TRBJ2-3; 14 positions match TRBD2. The CDR3 totals 17 residues. Germline CDR1 is SGHRS and CDR2 is YFSETQ. Trimming took 3 bases from V and 4 from J; bases not matched to a gene: 7. In DNA form, the CDR3 reads TGCGCCAGCAGCTCAGCGACTAGCGGGAGGGGCGCAGATACGCAGTATTTT. This codes for CASSSATSGRGADTQYF.

The rearrangement links TRBV15 to TRBJ2-7, with a weak D call TRBD1 (6 bases). The CDR3 runs 16 residues. The germline V and J ends were trimmed by 3 bases and 3 bases, with 18 bases remaining between them. Germline V gene sequence: CDR1 LNHNV, CDR2 YYDKDF (reference sequence). This chain's CDR3 is CATSRPTRTGNYEQYF. For the CDR3, the DNA is TGTGCCACCAGCAGGCCCACCAGAACAGGGAACTACGAGCAGTACTTC.

V is TRBV6-1 and J is TRBJ2-1; 10 bases are a match to TRBD2. J lost 8 bases, V lost 4 bases, and 5 bases had no gene match. The CDR3 runs to 14 residues. Germline-derived CDR1 and CDR2 are MNHNS and SASEGT. The CDR3 nucleotides read TGTGCCAGCAGTGCCCTAGCGGGAGAGGATGAGCAGTTCTTC. Translating gives CASSALAGEDEQFF.

The chain employs TRBV19 and TRBJ2-3, with D unresolved. There are 12 residues in the CDR3. Trimming removed 6 bases at V and 0 bases at J, with 4 bases between. Germline V CDR1 and CDR2: LNHDA, SQIVND (reference sequence). CDR3 sequence reads: CASRGSTDTQYF. CDR3 sequence (DNA): TGTGCCAGTAGGGGAAGCACAGATACGCAGTATTTT.

V usage is TRBV18 and J usage is TRBJ2-1; the D gene could be TRBD1 or TRBD2 (5 bases each). CDR3 length: 13 amino acids. The V gene lost 6 bases and the J gene lost 2 bases, with 8 bases spanning the gap. From germline, CDR1 is KGHSH and CDR2 LQKENI. The CDR3 loop is CASSWGTYNEQFF. The CDR3 DNA reads TGTGCCAGCTCCTGGGGGACCTACAATGAGCAGTTCTTC.

The chain carries TRBV6-1 and TRBJ1-5, with D unclear. Germline CDR1 and CDR2: MNHNS and SASEGT. The CDR3 has 13 amino acids. The V gene lost 1 base and the J gene lost 4 bases, with 5 bases spanning the gap. The CDR3 reads CASSEGRNQPQHF. The CDR3 bases are TGTGCCAGCAGTGAAGGGCGAAATCAGCCCCAGCATTTT.